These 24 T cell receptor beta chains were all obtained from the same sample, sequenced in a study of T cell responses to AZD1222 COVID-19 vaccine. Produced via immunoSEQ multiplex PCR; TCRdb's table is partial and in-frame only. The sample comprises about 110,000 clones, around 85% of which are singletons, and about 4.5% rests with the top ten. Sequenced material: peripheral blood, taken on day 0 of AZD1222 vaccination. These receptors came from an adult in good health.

The CDR3 DNA is TGTGCCAGCAGTGGAATATACGAGCAGTACTTC. It encodes CASSGIYEQYF. The genes are TRBV27 and TRBJ2-7; D remains ambiguous. CDR1 and CDR2 (germline): MNHEY, SMNVEV (reference sequence). There are 11 residues in the CDR3. Trimming removed 5 bases from V and 4 bases from J, with 6 bases in between.

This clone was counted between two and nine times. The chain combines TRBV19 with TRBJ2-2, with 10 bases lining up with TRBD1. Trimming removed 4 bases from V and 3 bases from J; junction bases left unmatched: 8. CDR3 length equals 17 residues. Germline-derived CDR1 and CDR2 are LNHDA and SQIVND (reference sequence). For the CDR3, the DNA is TGTGCCAGTAGTACCCTGACAGGGGGCGTCTACACCGGGGAGCTGTTTTTT. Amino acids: CASSTLTGGVYTGELFF. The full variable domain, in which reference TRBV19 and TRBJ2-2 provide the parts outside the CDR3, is DGGITQSPKYLFRKEGQNVTLSCEQNLNHDAMYWYRQDPGQGLRLIYYSQIVNDFQKGDIAEGYSVSREKKESFPLTVTSAQKNPTAFYLCASSTLTGGVYTGELFFGEGSRLTVL.

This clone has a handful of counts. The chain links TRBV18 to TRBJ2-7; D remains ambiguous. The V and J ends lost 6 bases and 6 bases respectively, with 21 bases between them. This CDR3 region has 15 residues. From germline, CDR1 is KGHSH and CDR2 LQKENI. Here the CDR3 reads CASSRIPGPSTEQYF. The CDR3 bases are TGTGCCAGCTCTCGGATTCCGGGTCCCTCTACCGAGCAGTACTTC. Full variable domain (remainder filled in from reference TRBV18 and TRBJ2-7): NAGVMQNPRHLVRRRGQEARLRCSPMKGHSHVYWYRQLPEEGLKFMVYLQKENIIDESGMPKERFSAEFPKEGPSILRIQQVVRGDSAAYFCASSRIPGPSTEQYFGPGTRLTVT.

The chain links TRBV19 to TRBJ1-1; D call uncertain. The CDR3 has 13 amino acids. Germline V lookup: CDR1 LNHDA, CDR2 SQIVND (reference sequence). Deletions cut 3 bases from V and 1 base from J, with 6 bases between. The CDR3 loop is CASSIQRNTEAFF. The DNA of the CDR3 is TGTGCCAGTAGTATTCAGAGGAACACTGAAGCTTTCTTT.

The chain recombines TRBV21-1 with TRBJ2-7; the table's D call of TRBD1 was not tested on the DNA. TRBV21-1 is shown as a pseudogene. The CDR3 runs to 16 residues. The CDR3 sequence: CASSKEVDRVCYEQYF. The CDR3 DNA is TGTGCCAGCAGCAAAGAAGTCGACAGGGTATGCTACGAGCAGTACTTC.

The CDR3 DNA reads TGTGCCAGCGGCCGGGGGGTAGGCACAGATACGCAGTATTTT. It translates to CASGRGVGTDTQYF. The rearrangement joins TRBV7-9 to TRBJ2-3; 7 nucleotides match TRBD2. The J segment lost 1 base and the V segment lost 8 bases, leaving 6 bases of the junction unmatched. The CDR3 totals 14 residues. Germline V gene lookup returns CDR1 SEHNR and CDR2 FQNEAQ (reference sequence).

The CDR3 nucleotides read TGCGCCAGCAGCCCACCGAGCAGCACAGATACGCAGTATTTT. Amino acid sequence: CASSPPSSTDTQYF. V gene TRBV5-1 combines with J gene TRBJ2-3; no definite D call. There are 14 residues in the CDR3. Germline CDR1 reads SGHRS; CDR2 reads YFSETQ. Trimming removed 4 bases at V and 0 bases at J, with 9 bases between.

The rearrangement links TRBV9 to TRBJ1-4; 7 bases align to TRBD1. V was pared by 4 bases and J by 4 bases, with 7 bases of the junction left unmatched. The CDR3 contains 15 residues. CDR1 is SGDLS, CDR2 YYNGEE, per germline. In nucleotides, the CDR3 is TGTGCCAGCAGCCAACGGGACAGATTTAATGAAAAACTGTTTTTT. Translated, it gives CASSQRDRFNEKLFF.

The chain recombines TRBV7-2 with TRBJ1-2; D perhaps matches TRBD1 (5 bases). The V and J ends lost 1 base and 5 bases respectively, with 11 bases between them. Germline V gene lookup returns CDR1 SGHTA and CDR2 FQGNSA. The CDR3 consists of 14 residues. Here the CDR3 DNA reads TGTGCCAGCAGCTTAGGGGGGACCAAATATGGCTACACCTTC. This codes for CASSLGGTKYGYTF.

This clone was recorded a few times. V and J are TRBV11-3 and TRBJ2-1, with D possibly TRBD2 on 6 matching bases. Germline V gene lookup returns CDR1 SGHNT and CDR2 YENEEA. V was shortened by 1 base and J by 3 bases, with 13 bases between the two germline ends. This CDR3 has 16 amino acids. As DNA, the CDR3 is TGTGCCAGCAGCTTAGGGCCTTGGGGGGTCTACAATGAGCAGTTCTTC. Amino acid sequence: CASSLGPWGVYNEQFF. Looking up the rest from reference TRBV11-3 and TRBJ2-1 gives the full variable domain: EAGVVQSPRYKIIEKKQPVAFWCNPISGHNTLYWYLQNLGQGPELLIRYENEEAVDDSQLPKDRFSAERLKGVDSTLKIQPAELGDSAVYLCASSLGPWGVYNEQFFGPGTRLTVL.

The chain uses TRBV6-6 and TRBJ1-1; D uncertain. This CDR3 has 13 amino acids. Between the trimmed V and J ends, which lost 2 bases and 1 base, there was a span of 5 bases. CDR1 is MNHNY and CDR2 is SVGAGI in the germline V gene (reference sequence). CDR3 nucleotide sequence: TGTGCCAGCAGTTACGAAGGGAACACTGAAGCTTTCTTT. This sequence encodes CASSYEGNTEAFF.

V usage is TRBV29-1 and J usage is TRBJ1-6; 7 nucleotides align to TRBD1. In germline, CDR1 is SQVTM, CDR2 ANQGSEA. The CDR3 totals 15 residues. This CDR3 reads CRPRQGAPLVSPLHF. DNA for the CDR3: TGCAGACCTCGACAGGGAGCCCCTTTAGTCTCACCCCTCCACTTT. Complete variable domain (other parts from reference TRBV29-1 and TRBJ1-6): SAVISQKPSRDICQRGTSLTIQCQVDSQVTMMFWYRQQPGQSLTLIATANQGSEATYESGFVIDKFPISRPNLTFSTLTVSNMSPEDSSIYLCRPRQGAPLVSPLHFGNGTRLTVT.

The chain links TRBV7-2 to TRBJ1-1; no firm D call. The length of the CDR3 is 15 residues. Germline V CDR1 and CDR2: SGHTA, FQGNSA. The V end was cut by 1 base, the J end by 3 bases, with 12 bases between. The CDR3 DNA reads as TGTGCCAGCAGCTTAGTGTACAGTCTTGACACTGAAGCTTTCTTT. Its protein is CASSLVYSLDTEAFF.

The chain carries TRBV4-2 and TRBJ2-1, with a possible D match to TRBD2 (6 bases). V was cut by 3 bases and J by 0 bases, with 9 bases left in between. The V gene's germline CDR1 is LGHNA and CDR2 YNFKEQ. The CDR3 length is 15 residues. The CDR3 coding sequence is TGTGCCAGCAGCCAGGAGGGAGCCTCCTACAATGAGCAGTTCTTC. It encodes CASSQEGASYNEQFF.

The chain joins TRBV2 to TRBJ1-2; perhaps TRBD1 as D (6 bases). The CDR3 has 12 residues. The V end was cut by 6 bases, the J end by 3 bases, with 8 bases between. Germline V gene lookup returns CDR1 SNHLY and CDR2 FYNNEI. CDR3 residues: CASSWTDYGYTF. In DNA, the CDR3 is TGTGCCAGCAGCTGGACAGACTATGGCTACACCTTC.

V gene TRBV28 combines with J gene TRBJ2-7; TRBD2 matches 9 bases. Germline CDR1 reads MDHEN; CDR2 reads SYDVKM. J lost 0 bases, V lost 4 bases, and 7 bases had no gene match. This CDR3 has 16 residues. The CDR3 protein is CASSSQRGVSSYEQYF. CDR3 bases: TGTGCCAGCAGTTCCCAGCGGGGGGTGAGCTCCTACGAGCAGTACTTC.

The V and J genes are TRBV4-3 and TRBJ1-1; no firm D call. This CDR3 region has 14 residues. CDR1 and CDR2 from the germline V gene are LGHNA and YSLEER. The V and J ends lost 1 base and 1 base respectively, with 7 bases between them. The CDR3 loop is CASSQGSGNTEAFF. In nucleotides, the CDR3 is TGCGCCAGCAGCCAAGGTAGTGGGAACACTGAAGCTTTCTTT.

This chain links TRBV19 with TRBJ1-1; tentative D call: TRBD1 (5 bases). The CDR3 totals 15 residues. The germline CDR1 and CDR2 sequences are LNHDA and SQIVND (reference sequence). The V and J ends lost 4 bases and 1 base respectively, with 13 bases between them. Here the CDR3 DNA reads TGTGCCAGTAGTAGGGGGATACGCAGGAACACTGAAGCTTTCTTT. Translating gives CASSRGIRRNTEAFF.

The CDR3 protein is CASSMRSANEQFF. The CDR3 bases are TGTGCCAGTAGTATGAGGAGCGCCAATGAGCAGTTCTTC. V is TRBV19 and J is TRBJ2-1, with no clear D. Germline lookup yields CDR1 LNHDA and CDR2 SQIVND (reference sequence). CDR3 length equals 13 residues. V dropped 3 bases and J dropped 6 bases, with 9 bases sitting between them.

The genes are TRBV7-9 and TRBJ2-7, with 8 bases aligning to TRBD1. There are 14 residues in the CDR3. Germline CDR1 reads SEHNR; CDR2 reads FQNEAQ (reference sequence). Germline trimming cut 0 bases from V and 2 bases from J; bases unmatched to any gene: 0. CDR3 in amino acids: CASSLATGAYEQYF. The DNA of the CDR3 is TGTGCCAGCAGCTTAGCGACAGGGGCCTACGAGCAGTACTTC.

The CDR3 spells CASKFSRANTEAFF. CDR3 nucleotide sequence: TGTGCCAGCAAATTTTCGAGGGCGAACACTGAAGCTTTCTTT. J is TRBJ1-1 and V is TRBV18; no clear D gene. Germline V gives CDR1 KGHSH, CDR2 LQKENI. The CDR3 is made up of 14 amino acids. V lost 8 bases to trimming and J lost 1 base, with 14 bases between them. The whole variable domain, filled in from reference TRBV18 and TRBJ1-1, reads NAGVMQNPRHLVRRRGQEARLRCSPMKGHSHVYWYRQLPEEGLKFMVYLQKENIIDESGMPKERFSAEFPKEGPSILRIQQVVRGDSAAYFCASKFSRANTEAFFGQGTRLTVV.

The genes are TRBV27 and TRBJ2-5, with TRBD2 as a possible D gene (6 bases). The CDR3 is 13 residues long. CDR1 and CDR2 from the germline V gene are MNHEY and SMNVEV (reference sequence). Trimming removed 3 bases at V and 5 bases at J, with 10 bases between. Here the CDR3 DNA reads TGTGCCAGCAGTTTCTACGGAGGGGAGACCCAGTACTTC. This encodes CASSFYGGETQYF.

The CDR3 coding sequence is TGTGCCAGCTCACTACTTCCGGGACAAAGCACAGATACGCAGTATTTT. Translation gives CASSLLPGQSTDTQYF. The chain employs TRBV18 and TRBJ2-3; D is possibly TRBD1 (6 bases). CDR3 length: 16 amino acids. CDR1 is KGHSH and CDR2 is LQKENI in the germline V gene. Trimming took 4 bases from V and 0 from J, leaving 14 bases between them. Looking up the rest from reference TRBV18 and TRBJ2-3 gives the full variable domain: NAGVMQNPRHLVRRRGQEARLRCSPMKGHSHVYWYRQLPEEGLKFMVYLQKENIIDESGMPKERFSAEFPKEGPSILRIQQVVRGDSAAYFCASSLLPGQSTDTQYFGPGTRLTVL.

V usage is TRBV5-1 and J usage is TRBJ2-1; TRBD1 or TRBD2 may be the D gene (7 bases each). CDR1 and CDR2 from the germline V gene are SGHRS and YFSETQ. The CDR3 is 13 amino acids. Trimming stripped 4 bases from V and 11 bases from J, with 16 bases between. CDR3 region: CASSGDREGQQFF. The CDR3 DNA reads TGCGCCAGCAGCGGAGACAGGGAGGGACAGCAGTTCTTC.